This TCR beta chain was sequenced for a study of regulatory dendritic cells for organ transplantation. Study summary: LPS was added to dendritic cell cultures on day 6.

CFSE-labeled sorted T cells met regulatory or mature dendritic cells for five to six days. Germline lookup yields CDR1 SGHVS and CDR2 FQNEAQ. V was clipped by 4 bases and J by 6 bases, with 10 bases between them. The CDR3 covers 13 residues. Only in-frame clones appear in the TCRdb table, and some are missing; sequencing was by immunoSEQ multiplex PCR. The table records roughly 23,000 clones, about 85% of them present only once. Turning to this clone: The antigen remains undetermined.

Findings and caveats of the study: Among resting subsets, memory CD8+ cells contained the most alloreactive clonotypes.

The specimen was naive CD4+ T cells from blood cultured with dendritic cells. Sample subset: CD45RA+ naive T cells. The clonotype comes from a human donor in good health. The rearrangement joins TRBV7-8 to TRBJ1-5; D gene ambiguous. The CDR3 here is CASSSVNRQPQHF. The CDR3 nucleotides read TGTGCCAGCAGCTCCGTGAATCGTCAGCCCCAGCATTTT.